A selection of T cell receptor beta chains follows, all from one sample in a study of T cells after yellow fever vaccination. TCRdb re-derived calls from the 5' RACE reads in MiXCR, one entry per CDR3 protein. The data show some 560,000 distinct CDR3 sequences, with about a fifth seen just once and approximately 14% held by the top ten. The specimen comprised PBMCs, sampled 15 days after the yellow fever booster vaccination. All receptors come from a young man who received the YFV17D yellow fever vaccine. Each CDR3 is given with its conserved first and last residue. D genes are given only for firm matches. The size field is filled for only some rows; it gives once, few, many or a size class.

J gene | clone size | V gene | D gene | CDR3 protein | CDR3 DNA
TRBJ2-2 | few | TRBV28 | - | CASRLLTGELFF | TGTGCCAGCCGCCTCCTCACCGGGGAGCTGTTTTTT
TRBJ2-7 | - | TRBV10-3 | - | CAISEPRTIRAYEQYF | TGTGCCATCAGTGAACCCAGGACGATTCGAGCCTACGAGCAGTACTTC
TRBJ2-2 | - | TRBV6-1 | - | CASSPRPTPNTGELFF | TGTGCCAGCAGTCCAAGACCAACCCCGAACACCGGGGAGCTGTTTTTT
TRBJ2-1 | - | TRBV28 | TRBD2 | CASSSSSGRAINEQFF | TGTGCCAGCAGTTCCTCTAGCGGGAGGGCCATCAATGAGCAGTTCTTC
TRBJ2-1 | few | TRBV7-6 | TRBD2 | CASSSLAGGWSYNEQFF | TGTGCCAGCAGCTCTCTAGCGGGAGGTTGGTCCTACAATGAGCAGTTCTTC
TRBJ2-3 | few | TRBV6-5 | TRBD2 | CASSSPRGAGVRDTQYF | TGTGCCAGCAGTTCCCCCAGGGGAGCGGGAGTTAGAGATACGCAGTATTTT
TRBJ2-7 | - | TRBV5-1 | - | CASSLRVGSYEQYF | TGCGCCAGCAGCTTGAGGGTCGGATCCTACGAGCAGTACTTC
TRBJ2-7 | - | TRBV20-1 | TRBD2 | CSASLSAGGASSYEQYF | TGCAGTGCTAGTTTGTCAGCGGGAGGGGCGAGCTCCTACGAGCAGTACTTC
TRBJ2-5 | - | TRBV18 | - | CASSPDSTLQETQYF | TGTGCCAGCTCACCAGACAGCACTCTCCAAGAGACCCAGTACTTC
TRBJ2-2 | few | TRBV11-2 | - | CASSLGWSGELFF | TGTGCCAGCAGCTTAGGGTGGTCCGGGGAGCTGTTTTTT
TRBJ1-3 | once | TRBV5-1 | - | CASSSTLTVKSNTIYF | TGCGCCAGCAGCTCGACATTGACCGTTAAGTCTAACACCATATATTTT